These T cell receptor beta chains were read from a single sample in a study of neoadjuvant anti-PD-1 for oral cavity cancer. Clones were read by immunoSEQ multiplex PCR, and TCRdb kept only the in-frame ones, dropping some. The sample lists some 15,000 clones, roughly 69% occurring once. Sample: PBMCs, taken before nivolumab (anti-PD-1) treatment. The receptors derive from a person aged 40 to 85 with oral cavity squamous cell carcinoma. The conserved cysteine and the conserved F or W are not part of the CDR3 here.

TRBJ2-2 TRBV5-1 ASSSGNTGELF
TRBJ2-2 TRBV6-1 ASKSGGELF
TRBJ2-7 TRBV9 ASSAQDGYEQY
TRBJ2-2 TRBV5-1 ASSWQGGETGELF
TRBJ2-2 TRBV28 ASSRTSFSTGELF
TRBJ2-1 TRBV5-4 ASSLGRVLAQNNEQF
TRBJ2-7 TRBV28 ASLNTVTYEQY
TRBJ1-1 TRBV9 ASSPRDRGGTEAF
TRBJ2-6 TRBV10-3 AISEHSGANVLT
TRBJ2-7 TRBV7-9 ASSSTYEQY
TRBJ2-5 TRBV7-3 ASSLRRRASILETQY
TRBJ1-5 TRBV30 AWSVGGTQPQH
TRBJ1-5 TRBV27 ASATGGQPQH
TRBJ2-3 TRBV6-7 ASTLMGQGTDTQY
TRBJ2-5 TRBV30 AWNLAALRETQY
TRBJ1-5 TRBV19 ASQLEALGQPQH
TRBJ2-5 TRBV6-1 ASSTGGGEETQY
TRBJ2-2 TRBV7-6 ASSSMGGLAATGELF
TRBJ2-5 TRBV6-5 ASSYLVGETQY
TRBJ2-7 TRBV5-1 ASSLAGQDFHEQY
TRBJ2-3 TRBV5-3 ARSLGSHTQY
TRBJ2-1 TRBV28 ASTMGGGAYNEQF
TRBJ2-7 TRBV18 ASSLTLGEVQY
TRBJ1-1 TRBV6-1 ASSTLTGGTEAF
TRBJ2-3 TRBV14 ASSLRLAGGGETDTQY
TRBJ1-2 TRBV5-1 ASSWGRGGDGGYT
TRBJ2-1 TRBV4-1 ASSQEGVYNEQF
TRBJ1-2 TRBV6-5 ASTRGGYGYT
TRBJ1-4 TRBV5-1 ASSSRADDEKLF
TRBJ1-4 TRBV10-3 AIADRLNEKLF
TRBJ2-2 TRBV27 ASSFTSGRVGGELF
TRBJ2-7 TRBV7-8 ASSFTDYEQY
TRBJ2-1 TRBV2 ASSEQTRNQEQF
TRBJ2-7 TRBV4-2 ASSQDLSGRALEQY
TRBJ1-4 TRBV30 AWKGLANEKLF
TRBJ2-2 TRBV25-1 ASSELEGYTGELF
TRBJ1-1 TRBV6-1 ASKLGNTEAF
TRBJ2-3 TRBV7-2 ASSLAGGRGTDTQY
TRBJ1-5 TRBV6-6 ASCRDGSNQPQH
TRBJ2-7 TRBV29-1 SVSALAEDLEY
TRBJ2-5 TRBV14 ASSQGPRQETQY
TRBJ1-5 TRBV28 ASSFGDSLNQPQH
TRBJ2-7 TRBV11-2 ASSLSRVNYEQY
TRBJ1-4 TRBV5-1 ASSLGQIGEKLF
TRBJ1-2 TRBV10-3 AISAGADYGYT
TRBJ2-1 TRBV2 ASSLGLAGDWAQF
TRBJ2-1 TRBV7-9 ASSPDNEQF
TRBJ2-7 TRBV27 ASCGTACYEQY
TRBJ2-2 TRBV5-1 ASSTSGSDGGELF
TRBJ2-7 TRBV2 ASTQDANRDSYEQY
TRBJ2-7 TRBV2 ASSGQSYFYEQY
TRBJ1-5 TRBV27 ASQNPNQPQH
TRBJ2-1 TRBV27 ASSRGLGGNEQF
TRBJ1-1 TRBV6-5 ASSRTLNTEAF
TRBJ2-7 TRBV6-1 ASSEWTYEQY
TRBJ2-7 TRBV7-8 ASSPSRIYSYEQY
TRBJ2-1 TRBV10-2 ASLAPSVDEQF
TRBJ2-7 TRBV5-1 ASSLGLAGASYEQY
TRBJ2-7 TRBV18 ASSPPSVDEQY
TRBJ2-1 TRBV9 ASSVHLPYSGRSAYNEQF